A selection of T cell receptor beta chains follows, all from one sample in a study of blood T cell repertoires in COVID-19. The repertoire was sequenced with immunoSEQ multiplex PCR; TCRdb's copy has only in-frame clones and lacks some. This sample yields some 230,000 clones, of which 70% to 90% are seen a single time; 0.85% to 1% belongs to the top ten. Sequencing input: peripheral blood. Receptors were obtained from a man aged 35 to 55 with acute or convalescent COVID-19. Both conserved end residues are part of each CDR3. Fields, in order: D gene, clone size, J gene, V gene, CDR3 DNA, CDR3 protein. A D gene is named only where the DNA matches it firmly. A clone size is listed for some rows: how often the clone was seen (once, few, many), or a class if it is expanded.

d_call: TRBD2; clone_size: .; j_call: TRBJ2-1; v_call: TRBV3-1/TRBV3-2; cdr3_nt: TGTGCCAGCAGCTTTAGCGGGGGGGACAATGAGCAGTTCTTC; cdr3_aa: CASSFSGGDNEQFF
d_call: .; clone_size: .; j_call: TRBJ1-5; v_call: TRBV6-5; cdr3_nt: TGTGCCAGCAGTTACTCGACGGGGCAGCCCCAGCATTTT; cdr3_aa: CASSYSTGQPQHF
d_call: .; clone_size: .; j_call: TRBJ1-2; v_call: TRBV5-1; cdr3_nt: TGCGCCAGCAGCTTAGGCGGCGCATCATTCGGCTACACCTTC; cdr3_aa: CASSLGGASFGYTF
d_call: .; clone_size: .; j_call: TRBJ1-2; v_call: TRBV10-3; cdr3_nt: TGTGCCATCAGTGAAAACAGGGAGAACTATGGCTACACCTTC; cdr3_aa: CAISENRENYGYTF
d_call: TRBD1; clone_size: .; j_call: TRBJ2-7; v_call: TRBV6-1; cdr3_nt: TGTGCCAGCAGTGCTCAGAAGGGACAGGGGATCGTCGAGCAGTACTTC; cdr3_aa: CASSAQKGQGIVEQYF
d_call: .; clone_size: .; j_call: TRBJ2-1; v_call: TRBV24-1; cdr3_nt: TGTGCCACCACCGGTTACAATGAGCAGTTCTTC; cdr3_aa: CATTGYNEQFF
d_call: .; clone_size: .; j_call: TRBJ1-1; v_call: TRBV9; cdr3_nt: TGTGCCAGCAGCTTAAATTCTGTGAACACTGAAGCTTTCTTT; cdr3_aa: CASSLNSVNTEAFF
d_call: TRBD1; clone_size: .; j_call: TRBJ1-2; v_call: TRBV7-9; cdr3_nt: TGTGCCAGCAGCTTAGTAGGGGGGACAGAGTATGGCTACACCTTC; cdr3_aa: CASSLVGGTEYGYTF
d_call: TRBD2; clone_size: .; j_call: TRBJ2-1; v_call: TRBV13; cdr3_nt: TGTGCCAGCAGCACACTAGCGGGGGGGCACGGGAATGAGCAGTTCTTC; cdr3_aa: CASSTLAGGHGNEQFF
d_call: .; clone_size: .; j_call: TRBJ1-5; v_call: TRBV2; cdr3_nt: TGTGCCAGCAGCGCCCTAAGCAATCAGCCCCAGCATTTT; cdr3_aa: CASSALSNQPQHF
d_call: TRBD1; clone_size: .; j_call: TRBJ2-2; v_call: TRBV9; cdr3_nt: TGTGCCAGCAGCGTAGTTGGGACAGGGGTAGGCACCGGGGAGCTGTTTTTT; cdr3_aa: CASSVVGTGVGTGELFF
d_call: .; clone_size: .; j_call: TRBJ2-2; v_call: TRBV30; cdr3_nt: TGTGCCTGGAGTGTAGACCTTAGAGGCGCCGGGGAGCTGTTTTTT; cdr3_aa: CAWSVDLRGAGELFF
d_call: .; clone_size: .; j_call: TRBJ1-1; v_call: TRBV27; cdr3_nt: TGTGCCAGCAGAGGAGCGTTTAACACTGAAGCTTTCTTT; cdr3_aa: CASRGAFNTEAFF
d_call: .; clone_size: .; j_call: TRBJ1-6; v_call: TRBV5-1; cdr3_nt: TGCGCCAGCAGCTTGGGACAGTCCGCCTATTCACCCCTCCACTTT; cdr3_aa: CASSLGQSAYSPLHF
d_call: TRBD1; clone_size: .; j_call: TRBJ1-1; v_call: TRBV9; cdr3_nt: TGTGCCAGCAGCATGCGGACAGGCGCCTTGGCTGAAGCTTTCTTT; cdr3_aa: CASSMRTGALAEAFF
d_call: TRBD2; clone_size: .; j_call: TRBJ2-3; v_call: TRBV5-4; cdr3_nt: TGTGCCAGCAGCCTAAGACTAGCGGGGGGGGTCTCAGATACGCAGTATTTT; cdr3_aa: CASSLRLAGGVSDTQYF
d_call: .; clone_size: .; j_call: TRBJ2-5; v_call: TRBV28; cdr3_nt: TGTGCCAGCAGTTTCGAGCCCCAAGAGACCCAGTACTTC; cdr3_aa: CASSFEPQETQYF
d_call: .; clone_size: few; j_call: TRBJ1-3; v_call: TRBV4-1; cdr3_nt: TGCGCCAGCAGCCAAGAGCTTAAGGCAGCGTCTGGAAACACCATATATTTT; cdr3_aa: CASSQELKAASGNTIYF
d_call: TRBD2; clone_size: .; j_call: TRBJ2-7; v_call: TRBV20-1; cdr3_nt: TGCAGTGCTAGTCCTAGCGGACCCTACGAGCAGTACTTC; cdr3_aa: CSASPSGPYEQYF
d_call: TRBD1; clone_size: .; j_call: TRBJ1-2; v_call: TRBV18; cdr3_nt: TGTGCCAGCTCACGTGGACAGGGAGAAGCTAACTATGGCTACACCTTC; cdr3_aa: CASSRGQGEANYGYTF
d_call: .; clone_size: .; j_call: TRBJ1-6; v_call: TRBV11-2; cdr3_nt: TGTGCCAGCAGCTCACAGCGAGGGAATTCACCCCTCCACTTT; cdr3_aa: CASSSQRGNSPLHF
d_call: .; clone_size: .; j_call: TRBJ2-7; v_call: TRBV6-2/TRBV6-3; cdr3_nt: TGTGCCAGCAGTCAGCGACCGTCCTACGAGCAGTACTTC; cdr3_aa: CASSQRPSYEQYF
d_call: .; clone_size: .; j_call: TRBJ2-3; v_call: TRBV7-3; cdr3_nt: TGTGCCAGCAGCTTGGGGGCCAGCACAGATACGCAGTATTTT; cdr3_aa: CASSLGASTDTQYF
d_call: .; clone_size: .; j_call: TRBJ1-3; v_call: TRBV5-1; cdr3_nt: TGCGCCAGCAGCCAAGGGGTGGCAAGCTCTGGAAACACCATATATTTT; cdr3_aa: CASSQGVASSGNTIYF
d_call: .; clone_size: .; j_call: TRBJ2-7; v_call: TRBV6-5; cdr3_nt: TGTGCCAGCAGTTATGGGGCAGGGGCCGAGCAGTACTTC; cdr3_aa: CASSYGAGAEQYF
d_call: .; clone_size: .; j_call: TRBJ1-4; v_call: TRBV6-5; cdr3_nt: TGTGCCAGTCGGGGGGTTTCTCCTGAAAAACTGTTTTTT; cdr3_aa: CASRGVSPEKLFF
d_call: .; clone_size: .; j_call: TRBJ1-4; v_call: TRBV9; cdr3_nt: TGTGCCAGCAGCGCAGGGACTCTAGTCAATGAAAAACTGTTTTTT; cdr3_aa: CASSAGTLVNEKLFF
d_call: .; clone_size: .; j_call: TRBJ1-2; v_call: TRBV15; cdr3_nt: TGTGCCACCAGCAGAGAGGCTGATGGCTACACCTTC; cdr3_aa: CATSREADGYTF
d_call: .; clone_size: .; j_call: TRBJ1-3; v_call: TRBV3-1/TRBV3-2; cdr3_nt: TGTGCCAGCAGCTATCTCGGCGGGGCAAGCGGAAACACCATATATTTT; cdr3_aa: CASSYLGGASGNTIYF
d_call: .; clone_size: .; j_call: TRBJ1-1; v_call: TRBV24-1; cdr3_nt: TGTGCCTCACAGGGTAACACTGAAGCTTTCTTT; cdr3_aa: CASQGNTEAFF
d_call: .; clone_size: .; j_call: TRBJ2-7; v_call: TRBV28; cdr3_nt: TGTGCCAGCAGAGGAAGTGGCACTACTTACTCCTACGAGCAGTACTTC; cdr3_aa: CASRGSGTTYSYEQYF
d_call: .; clone_size: .; j_call: TRBJ1-6; v_call: TRBV5-6; cdr3_nt: TGTGCCAGCGCGACAGGATTTGGGAATTCACCCCTCCACTTT; cdr3_aa: CASATGFGNSPLHF
d_call: .; clone_size: .; j_call: TRBJ1-1; v_call: TRBV28; cdr3_nt: TGTGCCAGCAGTTTAGGACGGCTTCAGGGGACTGAAGCTTTCTTT; cdr3_aa: CASSLGRLQGTEAFF
d_call: TRBD1; clone_size: .; j_call: TRBJ1-5; v_call: TRBV19; cdr3_nt: TGTGCCAGTAGTATCTGGGGACAGGGCAATCAGCCCCAGCATTTT; cdr3_aa: CASSIWGQGNQPQHF
d_call: .; clone_size: .; j_call: TRBJ1-2; v_call: TRBV11-2; cdr3_nt: TGTGCCAGCAGCGGGGAGGGCTATGGCTACACCTTC; cdr3_aa: CASSGEGYGYTF
d_call: TRBD1; clone_size: .; j_call: TRBJ2-1; v_call: TRBV6-1; cdr3_nt: TGTGCCAGCAGTGAAGCCTGGGACAGGGGACCCTACAATGAGCAGTTCTTC; cdr3_aa: CASSEAWDRGPYNEQFF
d_call: TRBD2; clone_size: .; j_call: TRBJ2-3; v_call: TRBV13; cdr3_nt: TGTGCCAGCAGCTTTCGACTAGCGGGGACCACAGATACGCAGTATTTT; cdr3_aa: CASSFRLAGTTDTQYF
d_call: TRBD2; clone_size: .; j_call: TRBJ2-1; v_call: TRBV2; cdr3_nt: TGTGCCAGCAGTAAAACTAGCGGCTCCTACAATGAGCAGTTCTTC; cdr3_aa: CASSKTSGSYNEQFF
d_call: .; clone_size: .; j_call: TRBJ1-5; v_call: TRBV7-9; cdr3_nt: TGTGCCAGCAGCTTAGATGGCGGAGGACCGGAGGCTCAGCCCCAGCATTTT; cdr3_aa: CASSLDGGGPEAQPQHF
d_call: TRBD2; clone_size: .; j_call: TRBJ2-5; v_call: TRBV5-1; cdr3_nt: TGCGCCAGCAGCTTGGGCATGGGTAGCGGGGGGACCTACCAAGAGACCCAGTACTTC; cdr3_aa: CASSLGMGSGGTYQETQYF
d_call: .; clone_size: .; j_call: TRBJ1-6; v_call: TRBV12-3/TRBV12-4; cdr3_nt: TGTGCCAGCAGTTCCGACAGGACGTCACCCCTCCACTTT; cdr3_aa: CASSSDRTSPLHF
d_call: .; clone_size: .; j_call: TRBJ1-5; v_call: TRBV11-2; cdr3_nt: TGTGCCAGCAGCTTAGATCTAAGTCAGCCCCAGCATTTT; cdr3_aa: CASSLDLSQPQHF
d_call: .; clone_size: .; j_call: TRBJ2-7; v_call: TRBV12-3/TRBV12-4; cdr3_nt: TGTGCCAGCAGTTTTTACAACGAGCAGTACTTC; cdr3_aa: CASSFYNEQYF
d_call: TRBD1; clone_size: .; j_call: TRBJ1-2; v_call: TRBV28; cdr3_nt: TGTGCCAGCAGTTCGCCGGGACAGGGGGCTAGGGGCTACACCTTC; cdr3_aa: CASSSPGQGARGYTF
d_call: .; clone_size: .; j_call: TRBJ2-5; v_call: TRBV12-3/TRBV12-4; cdr3_nt: TGTGCCAGCAGTGCTGCGGGGGAGACCCAGTACTTC; cdr3_aa: CASSAAGETQYF
d_call: .; clone_size: once; j_call: TRBJ2-5; v_call: TRBV27; cdr3_nt: TGTGCCAGCACCCAGCTCCAGGTAGAGACCCAGTACTTC; cdr3_aa: CASTQLQVETQYF
d_call: .; clone_size: .; j_call: TRBJ1-2; v_call: TRBV6-2/TRBV6-3; cdr3_nt: TGTGCCAGCAGTCTTCCCGGGGACTATGGCTACACCTTC; cdr3_aa: CASSLPGDYGYTF
d_call: .; clone_size: few; j_call: TRBJ1-5; v_call: TRBV7-6; cdr3_nt: TGTGCCAGCAGCCAAACCGGGGGTCAGCCCCAGCATTTT; cdr3_aa: CASSQTGGQPQHF
d_call: TRBD2; clone_size: .; j_call: TRBJ2-3; v_call: TRBV5-1; cdr3_nt: TGCGCCAGCAGCTTGAGAAGTACTAGCGGGGCCACAGATACGCAGTATTTT; cdr3_aa: CASSLRSTSGATDTQYF
d_call: TRBD1; clone_size: once; j_call: TRBJ1-4; v_call: TRBV12-3/TRBV12-4; cdr3_nt: TGTGCCAGCAAGGGACAGGGTGGGGAAAAACTGTTTTTT; cdr3_aa: CASKGQGGEKLFF
d_call: .; clone_size: few; j_call: TRBJ1-5; v_call: TRBV28; cdr3_nt: TGTGCGGGGGCAGGGACCAATCAGCCCCAGCATTTT; cdr3_aa: CAGAGTNQPQHF
d_call: .; clone_size: .; j_call: TRBJ1-5; v_call: TRBV15; cdr3_nt: TGTGCCACCAGCCGCGCCGCGAGAGACAATCAGCCCCAGCATTTT; cdr3_aa: CATSRAARDNQPQHF
d_call: TRBD2; clone_size: once; j_call: TRBJ2-1; v_call: TRBV7-8; cdr3_nt: TGTGCCAGCAGCGCACGGGGGGGCGTTTCGAATGAGCAGTTCTTC; cdr3_aa: CASSARGGVSNEQFF
d_call: TRBD1; clone_size: once; j_call: TRBJ1-2; v_call: TRBV5-4; cdr3_nt: TGTGCCAGCAGCTTCTCTCGGGGACAGCTCCCCTATGGCTACACCTTC; cdr3_aa: CASSFSRGQLPYGYTF
d_call: TRBD1; clone_size: .; j_call: TRBJ1-5; v_call: TRBV2; cdr3_nt: TGTGCCAGCAGGACCCAGGGGGCGGGCAATCAGCCCCAGCATTTT; cdr3_aa: CASRTQGAGNQPQHF